The source of this T cell receptor beta chain is a study of T cell repertoires in ileal Crohn's disease (dated by TCRdb to between 2018 and 2021). For context, the study as a whole: The median duration of disease was approximately 7.9 years, and at the time of surgery around 35% of patients were active smokers. Every patient underwent surgery because of a complication, which was stricturing disease in around 61% of cases and penetrating disease in approximately 40%. Roughly half of the patients were given postoperative therapy, with some 10 receiving thiopurines and under 20 receiving anti-TNF agents. M6 samples consisted of neoterminal ileum biopsies collected during postoperative colonoscopy. TCR repertoire analysis was performed in about 59 Crohn's disease patients drawn from a prospective multicentre cohort. The study ran alongside a multicentre cohort designed to identify predictors of early endoscopic recurrence after ileocolonic resection. A Rutgeerts score higher than i0 was the definition used for endoscopic postoperative recurrence. The study sequenced fewer than 200 mucosal samples from 50 to 65 patients, taken at several locations on the surgical specimen and at postoperative endoscopy.

For this clone: Which antigen it targets is not known. No much larger clone is present one base from it, and per-base qualities are unavailable.

For commercial TCRB immunosequencing, about 500 nanograms of biopsy DNA were submitted for each sample. Adaptive Biotechnology amplified the CDR3 regions from genomic DNA with a two-step multiplex PCR designed to control amplification bias. In the first PCR, primers covered every V and J gene segment, and in the second PCR, barcodes and Illumina adapters were added. An Illumina instrument was used to sequence the CDR3 libraries. As for how the authors treated the data: Analysis combined the vendor-provided pipelines with custom analysis of raw data in R/Bioconductor under R version 3.3.0. Clonality, which ranges from 0 to 1, was calculated as the inverse of the normalised Shannon entropy across all productive clones. High-frequency clones were defined as the share of the repertoire occupied by the top 100 clones, with only clones passing a 95% confidence test being retained. Repertoire diversity was measured with the Simpson index, and overlap between samples was measured with the Morisita-Horn index. Here the immuneACCESS table is served through TCRdb, limited to in-frame sequences with V and J called. Missing clones are a known gap in these copies; in checked studies unresolved V genes cover under half, and the rest lacks a known reason. V and J calls and clone size follow that table, whereas D and trimming were derived from the DNA. In this sample the table shows 9,000 to 13,000 clones, around 80% of which occur a single time. The ten largest clones represent about 14% of the sample.

Study-wide conclusions, independent of this receptor: Compared with CD4 T cells, sorted CD8 T cells contained more high-frequency clones, which suggests that the mucosal expansions were mostly CD8. Within the first year after surgery, the timing of postoperative endoscopy varied, and the median delay was roughly 6.9 months. Mucosal CD4 and CD8 T cells were sorted and sequenced only in a subgroup of patients, whose size was not stated. Compared with non-smokers, patients who were active smokers at surgery showed a significantly higher proportion of clonal expansions (around 24% vs 18%, p=0.02). Higher percentages of high-frequency clones at the time of surgery were linked to endoscopic recurrence, and every patient with clonality above 26.8% (18/57) had recurrence.

Reading the germline V gene (reference sequence) gives CDR1 MNHEY and CDR2 SMNVEV. For this chain, trimming is 1 base at the V end and 2 bases at the J end, and the number of junction bases without a gene match is 7. Reading from cysteine to phenylalanine, the CDR3 counts 16 amino acids. Only CDR3 DNA is held: 48 bases, read in frame from base 1. Per the publication, the time point label means: neoterminal ileum biopsy at postoperative endoscopy, about 6 months after surgery. To be eligible, patients had to be adults with ileal or ileocolonic Crohn's disease and an indication for ileocolonic resection. Before DNA extraction, whole ileal mucosal biopsies were kept frozen at -80 degrees C. A TRizol-based method was used to extract genomic DNA from the frozen whole biopsies, and the DNA was quantified with a NanoDrop 2000 spectrophotometer.

Sequenced: ileal tissue. The TCR sequence derives from an adult with Crohn's disease. Recombination joined TRBV27 with TRBJ2-7; 8 bases in the middle match TRBD2. The CDR3 region reads CASSLYRGGATYEQYF. DNA sequence: TGTGCCAGCAGTTTATACCGGGGGGGGGCGACCTACGAGCAGTACTTC.